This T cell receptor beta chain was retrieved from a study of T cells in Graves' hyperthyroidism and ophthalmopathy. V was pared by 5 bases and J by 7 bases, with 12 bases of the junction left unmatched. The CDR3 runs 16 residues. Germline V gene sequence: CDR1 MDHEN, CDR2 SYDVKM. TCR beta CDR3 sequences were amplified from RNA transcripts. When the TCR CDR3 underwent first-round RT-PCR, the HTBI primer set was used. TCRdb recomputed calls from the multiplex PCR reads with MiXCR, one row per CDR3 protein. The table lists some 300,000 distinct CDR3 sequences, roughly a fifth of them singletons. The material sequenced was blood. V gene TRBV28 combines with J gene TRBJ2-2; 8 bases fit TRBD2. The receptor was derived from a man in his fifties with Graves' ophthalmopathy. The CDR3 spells CASSPLREGHGGELFF. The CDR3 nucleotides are TGTGCCAGCAGTCCCCTCCGGGAGGGCCATGGCGGGGAGCTGTTTTTT.